Below, one T cell receptor beta chain is given with its context. Its antigen is currently unknown. Assay: immunoSEQ multiplex PCR; the TCRdb copy retains only in-frame clones and omits some. In the table there are over 100,000 clones, 88% of which are singletons. Germline values: CDR1 SGHTA, CDR2 FQGTGA. V gave up 2 bases and J gave up 0 bases, with 10 bases separating them. There are 15 residues in the CDR3. The data were taken from a study of T cell responses to AZD1222 COVID-19 vaccine. The study's findings and limits: Elevations in Spike-specific TCR breadth and depth followed administration of two AZD1222 doses.

This clonotype originated in an adult in good health. The chain recombines TRBV7-3 with TRBJ1-1; D call uncertain. Sequenced here: peripheral blood, sampled on day 0 of AZD1222 vaccination. CDR3 loop: CASSLGASMNTEAFF. The CDR3 nucleotides are TGTGCCAGCAGCTTAGGTGCCAGCATGAACACTGAAGCTTTCTTT.